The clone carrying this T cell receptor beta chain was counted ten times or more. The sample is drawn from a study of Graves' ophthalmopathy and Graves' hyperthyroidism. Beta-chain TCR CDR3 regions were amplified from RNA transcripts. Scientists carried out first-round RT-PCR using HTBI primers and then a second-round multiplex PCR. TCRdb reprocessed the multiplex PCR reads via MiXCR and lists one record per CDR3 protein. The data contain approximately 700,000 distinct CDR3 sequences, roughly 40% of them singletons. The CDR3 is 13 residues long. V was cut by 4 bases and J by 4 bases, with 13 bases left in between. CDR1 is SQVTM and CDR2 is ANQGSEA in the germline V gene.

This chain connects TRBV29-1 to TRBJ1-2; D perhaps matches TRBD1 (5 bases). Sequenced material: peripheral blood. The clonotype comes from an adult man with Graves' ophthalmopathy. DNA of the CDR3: TGCAGCGTTGTTGCGTCGGGGGGCTATGGCTACACCTTC. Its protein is CSVVASGGYGYTF.